These 24 T cell receptor beta chains originate from one sample sequenced in a study of identical twins. Each CDR3 protein is one row after TCRdb ran MiXCR on the 5' RACE reads. The sample carries 200,000 to 250,000 distinct CDR3 sequences, over 12% recorded once. The material sequenced was memory (CD45RO+) T cells sorted from blood. These receptors originate from a young woman in good health.

The CDR3, as DNA: TGTGCCAGTACCGCGGGGGGGTATGAGCAGTTCTTC. This codes for CASTAGGYEQFF. The chain uses TRBV5-6 and TRBJ2-1, with TRBD2 matching 9 bases. Germline lookup yields CDR1 SGHDT and CDR2 YYEEEE. The ends lost 8 bases at V and 8 bases at J; junction bases unmatched: 5. CDR3 size: 12 residues.

The V call is TRBV20-1, the J call TRBJ2-7; 9 nucleotides match TRBD1. This CDR3 spans 15 amino acids. CDR1 DFQATT and CDR2 SNEGSKA come from the germline V gene (reference sequence). Losses at the gene ends were 5 bases for V and 5 bases for J; bases not matched to a gene: 13. The CDR3 coding sequence is TGCAGTGCTCCCTCGGGCGGGACAGGGTTCCACGAGCAGTACTTC. It encodes CSAPSGGTGFHEQYF.

This clonotype occurred a few times. The chain uses TRBV5-5 and TRBJ1-5; the match to TRBD1 covers 9 bases. There are 15 residues in the CDR3. Germline V gene data show CDR1 as SGHKS and CDR2 as YYEKEE (reference sequence). V gave up 2 bases and J gave up 4 bases; unmatched junction bases: 4. The CDR3 is CASSLLGTGNQPQHF. The CDR3 nucleotides are TGTGCCAGCAGCTTACTCGGGACAGGGAATCAGCCCCAGCATTTT.

In its sample, this clonotype was seen a few times. The junction shows a germline mismatch at one end, possibly a read error. The chain recombines TRBV6-1 with TRBJ2-1; no clear D gene. CDR1 MNHNS and CDR2 SASEGT come from the germline V gene. The CDR3 contains 13 residues. The CDR3: CASSDLTYNEQFF. The CDR3 coding sequence is TGTGCTAGCAGTGATCTCACCTACAATGAGCAGTTCTTC.

This clonotype was detected only a few times. The chain is built from TRBV5-1 and TRBJ2-7; 7 positions agree with TRBD1. The germline V gene encodes CDR1 SGHRS and CDR2 YFSETQ. The CDR3 is made up of 14 amino acids. V lost 4 bases, J lost 3 bases, and 7 bases stayed unmatched. The CDR3: CASSPGQHFYEQYF. The DNA of the CDR3 is TGCGCCAGCAGCCCGGGACAGCACTTCTACGAGCAGTACTTC.

The chain's CDR3 is CASSRGLAGSYNEQFF. CDR3 DNA: TGTGCCAGCAGCCGCGGCCTAGCGGGGAGCTACAATGAGCAGTTCTTC. This chain uses TRBV7-6 with TRBJ2-1; 9 bases line up with TRBD2. Germline V gene lookup returns CDR1 SGHVS and CDR2 FNYEAQ. The CDR3 spans 16 residues. The J segment lost 3 bases and the V segment lost 5 bases, leaving 8 bases of the junction unmatched.

The chain has TRBV7-2 and TRBJ2-7; 8 bases map to TRBD2. The germline CDR1 and CDR2 sequences are SGHTA and FQGNSA. The trim removed 5 bases at V and 7 bases at J, leaving 10 bases unmatched. The CDR3 totals 14 residues. DNA of the CDR3: TGTGCCAGCAGCCCCGTCGGGAGGGGATGGGAGCAGTACTTC. Its translation: CASSPVGRGWEQYF.

The chain employs TRBV7-2 and TRBJ2-3; 7 bases are shared with TRBD2. After removal of 0 bases from V and 13 bases from J, the junction contained 7 bases not matched to a gene. This CDR3 region has 13 residues. Germline assignment: CDR1 SGHTA and CDR2 FQGNSA. The DNA for the CDR3 is TGTGCCAGCAGCTTAGCTCCATCACGGGGGGAGTATTTT. Encoded protein: CASSLAPSRGEYF.

This chain joins TRBV7-9 and TRBJ1-2; D ambiguous. The germline V gene has CDR1 SEHNR and CDR2 FQNEAQ (reference sequence). The CDR3 has 11 residues. Trimming took off 3 bases at V and 5 bases at J, with 4 bases between the two ends. The DNA for the CDR3 is TGTGCCAGCAGCTTTACGTATGGCTACACCTTC. It is translated as CASSFTYGYTF.

This clonotype has more than one count but fewer than ten. This chain joins TRBV21-1 and TRBJ1-2; the table's D call TRBD1 went unverified against the DNA. TRBV21-1 is reported as a pseudogene. CDR3 length equals 20 residues. The CDR3 spells CASSIGIRQGAPTRGYGYTF. CDR3 DNA sequence: TGTGCCAGCAGCATCGGTATCCGACAGGGGGCCCCGACTAGGGGCTATGGCTACACCTTC.

This clonotype was counted a single time. This sequence joins TRBV7-9 and TRBJ2-3; possible D gene TRBD2, 5 bases. The germline gives CDR1 SEHNR, CDR2 FQNEAQ (reference sequence). The CDR3 contains 12 residues. V was shortened by 6 bases and J by 6 bases, with 10 bases between the two germline ends. The CDR3 DNA is TGTGCCAGCAGACTTCCGGGGGATACGCAGTATTTT. Its protein is CASRLPGDTQYF. Together with reference TRBV7-9 and TRBJ2-3, the CDR3 gives the full variable domain: DTGVSQNPRHKITKRGQNVTFRCDPISEHNRLYWYRQTLGQGPEFLTYFQNEAQLEKSRLLSDRFSAERPKGSFSTLEIQRTEQGDSAMYLCASRLPGDTQYFGPGTRLTVL.

The rearrangement links TRBV4-3 to TRBJ1-1; D is ambiguous. Germline CDR1 reads LGHNA; CDR2 reads YSLEER. The V and J ends lost 1 base and 11 bases respectively, with 17 bases between them. There are 14 residues in the CDR3. CDR3 DNA sequence: TGCGCCAGCAGCCAAGGTGACGGGGTCTTCGGGGCTTTCTTT. Encoded protein: CASSQGDGVFGAFF.

In its sample, this clonotype was seen a few times. The CDR3 DNA reads TGTGCCAGCAGCCAGACAGGGGGCTTAGGCTACACCTTC. The encoded protein is CASSQTGGLGYTF. V usage is TRBV12-3 or TRBV12-4 and J usage is TRBJ1-2; 10 bases match TRBD1. The CDR3 runs 13 residues. Trimming took 6 bases from V and 8 from J; bases not matched to a gene: 6.

The sample holds many counts of this clonotype. The chain joins TRBV20-1 to TRBJ2-7, with TRBD2 matching over 15 bases. The CDR3 consists of 16 residues. Germline V gene lookup returns CDR1 DFQATT and CDR2 SNEGSKA (reference sequence). V lost 6 bases and J lost 4; bases outside the gene matches: 10. This CDR3 is CSADGLAGGPGYEQYF. CDR3 DNA: TGCAGTGCGGACGGACTAGCGGGAGGGCCGGGATACGAGCAGTACTTC.

This sequence joins TRBV29-1 and TRBJ1-1; TRBD1 is a possible D gene (6 bases). CDR3 size: 13 residues. The germline gives CDR1 SQVTM, CDR2 ANQGSEA. V was trimmed by 3 bases and J by 5 bases, leaving 13 bases between them. CDR3 residues: CSVDEGGGTEAFF. CDR3 nucleotide sequence: TGCAGCGTTGATGAGGGGGGAGGTACTGAAGCTTTCTTT.

There are a few counts of this clonotype. V usage is TRBV14 and J usage is TRBJ1-1; weak D call: TRBD1 (6 bases). Germline V gene data show CDR1 as SGHDN and CDR2 as FVKESK. The V gene lost 5 bases and the J gene lost 5 bases, with 9 bases spanning the gap. This CDR3 region has 12 residues. The CDR3 nucleotides are TGTGCCAGCAGCAACAGGGAGACTGAAGCTTTCTTT. Its translation: CASSNRETEAFF.

The CDR3 loop is CASSFGGLGETQYF. The DNA of the CDR3 is TGTGCCAGCAGCTTCGGGGGATTGGGAGAGACCCAGTACTTC. The rearrangement uses TRBV7-9 and TRBJ2-5; the D gene is possibly TRBD2 (6 bases). The CDR3 is 14 residues long. V was clipped by 3 bases and J by 4 bases, with 12 bases between them. The germline V gene encodes CDR1 SEHNR and CDR2 FQNEAQ (reference sequence). Full variable domain (outside the CDR3, taken from reference TRBV7-9 and TRBJ2-5): DTGVSQNPRHKITKRGQNVTFRCDPISEHNRLYWYRQTLGQGPEFLTYFQNEAQLEKSRLLSDRFSAERPKGSFSTLEIQRTEQGDSAMYLCASSFGGLGETQYFGPGTRLLVL.

The gene calls are TRBV3-1 and TRBJ2-4; no firm D call. The CDR3 has 12 amino acids. V gave up 0 bases and J gave up 6 bases, with 3 bases separating them. Germline V CDR1 and CDR2: LGHDT, YNNKEL (reference sequence). CDR3 DNA: TGTGCCAGCAGCCAAGAAGGAAACATTCAGTACTTC. This encodes CASSQEGNIQYF.

Only a few counts were recorded for this clonotype. The chain uses TRBV5-1 and TRBJ2-5; weak D call: TRBD2 (6 bases). Germline V CDR1 and CDR2: SGHRS, YFSETQ. With 6 bases removed from V and 5 bases from J, the gap between germline ends came to 14 bases. This CDR3 contains 13 residues. In DNA form, the CDR3 reads TGCGCCAGCAACTTAGAGGGAGGCGAGACCCAGTACTTC. Amino acids: CASNLEGGETQYF.

This clonotype appeared a few times. The chain joins TRBV12-3 or TRBV12-4 to TRBJ2-7; TRBD1 matches 8 bases. The CDR3 loop spans 14 amino acids. The trim removed 5 bases at V and 4 bases at J, leaving 7 bases unmatched. The CDR3 protein is CASSQPDREYEQYF. CDR3 nucleotide sequence: TGTGCCAGCAGTCAGCCGGACAGGGAGTACGAGCAGTACTTC.

This rearrangement joins TRBV20-1 to TRBJ1-4; D remains ambiguous. The CDR3 is 13 residues long. Germline lookup yields CDR1 DFQATT and CDR2 SNEGSKA (reference sequence). The V gene lost 5 bases and the J gene lost 2 bases, with 9 bases spanning the gap. CDR3 sequence reads: CSAPDHTNEKLFF. As DNA, the CDR3 is TGCAGTGCTCCGGACCATACTAATGAAAAACTGTTTTTT.

The gene calls are TRBV29-1 and TRBJ2-3; D possibly corresponds to TRBD2 (6 bases). Trimming stripped 4 bases from V and 3 bases from J, with 11 bases between. The germline V gene has CDR1 SQVTM and CDR2 ANQGSEA. There are 13 residues in the CDR3. CDR3 DNA sequence: TGCAGCGTTGGTCGGGCGGGGACAGATACGCAGTATTTT. It specifies CSVGRAGTDTQYF.

This clonotype was seen more than once but under ten times. The V gene is TRBV4-3, the J gene TRBJ1-3; maybe TRBD1 (6 bases). The CDR3 spans 15 residues. The V gene's germline CDR1 is LGHNA and CDR2 YSLEER. Between the trimmed V and J ends, which lost 0 bases and 5 bases, there was a span of 11 bases. CDR3 DNA sequence: TGCGCCAGCAGCCAAGATCAACAGGGAAGAAACACCATATATTTT. This gives the protein CASSQDQQGRNTIYF.

This clonotype has a count of ten or more. V and J are TRBV29-1 and TRBJ1-1, with TRBD1 as a possible D gene (6 bases). The CDR3 sequence is 14 residues long. The V gene's germline CDR1 is SQVTM and CDR2 ANQGSEA. V was trimmed by 6 bases and J by 0 bases, leaving 14 bases between them. CDR3 nucleotides: TGCAGCGTGAGGGGGGGTACAGTGAACACTGAAGCTTTCTTT. This encodes CSVRGGTVNTEAFF.